These 17 T cell receptor beta chains came from one sample sequenced in a study of T cell changes during pregnancy in multiple sclerosis (dated by TCRdb to between 2018 and 2021). Receptor libraries were prepared by the immunoSEQ multiplex PCR assay. TCRdb retrieved this table from immuneACCESS and kept in-frame rearrangements only. Not all clones are present; in checked studies, unresolved V genes account for under half, and no reason is known for the remainder. In this sample the table shows over 45,000 clones, roughly 88% of which occur a single time. The ten largest clones represent over 0.95% of the sample. The specimen was CD4+ T cells from peripheral blood mononuclear cells, collected in the second trimester of pregnancy. The receptors derive from a female donor with multiple sclerosis, enrolled in a pregnancy study.

The chain recombines TRBV6-4 with TRBJ1-2, with a tentative D call TRBD1 (6 bases). CDR3 length equals 16 residues. Looked up from germline, CDR1 is MRHNA and CDR2 is SNTAGT. Trimming removed 5 bases from V and 9 bases from J, with 25 bases in between. The CDR3 is CASSPESGGAKARYTF. CDR3 sequence (DNA): TGTGCCAGCAGTCCGGAAAGCGGGGGCGCAAAGGCGCGCTACACCTTC.

V usage is TRBV2 and J usage is TRBJ2-5; 12 bases are shared with TRBD2. Per germline, CDR1 SNHLY and CDR2 FYNNEI. Trimming at V came to 7 bases and at J to 3 bases, leaving 18 bases not matched to a gene. The CDR3 runs to 19 residues. CDR3 residues: CASIKRRLAGGRVKETQYF. The CDR3, as DNA: TGTGCCAGCATTAAGAGAAGGCTAGCGGGAGGGCGGGTCAAAGAGACCCAGTACTTC.

The chain couples TRBV5-5 to TRBJ2-7, with D maybe TRBD1 (5 bases). Germline V CDR1 and CDR2: SGHKS, YYEKEE (reference sequence). The V gene lost 0 bases and the J gene lost 3 bases, with 10 bases spanning the gap. The CDR3 sequence is 14 residues long. This chain's CDR3 is CASSLGVRGYEQYF. The DNA of the CDR3 is TGTGCCAGCAGCTTGGGTGTTAGGGGCTACGAGCAGTACTTC.

The chain carries TRBV29-1 and TRBJ2-6; D might be TRBD2 (6 bases). V was cut by 6 bases and J by 2 bases, with 8 bases left in between. Germline V gene sequence: CDR1 SQVTM, CDR2 ANQGSEA. CDR3 length: 13 residues. CDR3 sequence (DNA): TGCAGCGTGGGGGAGGCTGGGGCCAACGTCCTGACTTTC. Translating gives CSVGEAGANVLTF.

The J gene is TRBJ2-3, the V gene TRBV5-1, with 8 bases that match TRBD1. CDR3 length equals 15 residues. Trimming took 3 bases from V and 4 from J; bases not matched to a gene: 7. Germline-derived CDR1 and CDR2 are SGHRS and YFSETQ. The chain's CDR3 is CASSSTGVRADTQYF. DNA for the CDR3: TGCGCCAGCAGCTCGACAGGGGTGAGGGCAGATACGCAGTATTTT.

This clone was counted a few times. The chain couples TRBV5-4 to TRBJ1-1, with D hard to call. V was trimmed by 0 bases and J by 0 bases, leaving 18 bases between them. This CDR3 comprises 18 residues. CDR1 and CDR2 from the germline V gene are SGHNT and YYREEE (reference sequence). In DNA form, the CDR3 reads TGTGCCAGCAGCTTGGATCTAGGCAGAAGCTCCATGAACACTGAAGCTTTCTTT. It encodes CASSLDLGRSSMNTEAFF.

This rearrangement joins TRBV5-6 to TRBJ2-3; unclear D gene. V dropped 5 bases and J dropped 4 bases, with 5 bases sitting between them. CDR1 and CDR2 from the germline V gene are SGHDT and YYEEEE. The length of the CDR3 is 11 residues. The CDR3 region is CASRSADTQYF. The CDR3 nucleotides read TGTGCCAGCAGGTCGGCAGATACGCAGTATTTT.

The V and J genes are TRBV6-5 and TRBJ2-7; 12 bases line up with TRBD1. Germline V gene data show CDR1 as MNHEY and CDR2 as SVGAGI. CDR3 length: 15 residues. Unmatched junction bases numbered 2, after V lost 0 bases and J lost 5 bases. The CDR3 DNA is TGTGCCAGCAGTTACTCCGGGACAGGGGGCGACGAGCAGTACTTC. It yields the protein CASSYSGTGGDEQYF.

This clone came up once. The rearrangement uses TRBV27 and TRBJ2-2, with TRBD2 as a possible D gene (5 bases). V lost 3 bases and J 5 bases, leaving 10 bases between the germline ends. This CDR3 has 14 residues. Looked up from germline, CDR1 is MNHEY and CDR2 is SMNVEV (reference sequence). CDR3 DNA: TGTGCCAGCAGTTTTTTGTCGGGGACCGGGGAGCTGTTTTTT. It translates to CASSFLSGTGELFF.

This chain connects TRBV5-4 to TRBJ2-7; 8 bases are shared with TRBD2. V shed 4 bases and J 2 bases; nucleotides not matched to a gene: 17. The CDR3 loop spans 18 amino acids. Germline loops: CDR1 SGHNT, CDR2 YYREEE (reference sequence). This chain's CDR3 is CASSTLGSGRGVPYEQYF. DNA of the CDR3: TGTGCCAGCAGCACTCTCGGGAGCGGGAGAGGTGTCCCCTACGAGCAGTACTTC.

In this sample, this clone turned up once. This rearrangement joins TRBV6-1 to TRBJ1-2; D not certain. The CDR3 has 10 residues. The germline V gene encodes CDR1 MNHNS and CDR2 SASEGT. V lost 7 bases and J lost 8, with 8 bases in between. The CDR3 DNA reads as TGTGCCAGCAATACGGTGGGCTACACCTTC. The encoded protein is CASNTVGYTF.

The V and J genes are TRBV19 and TRBJ1-1; TRBD1 is a possible D gene (5 bases). The germline gives CDR1 LNHDA, CDR2 SQIVND (reference sequence). The CDR3 is 15 amino acids. V gave up 1 base and J gave up 4 bases, with 13 bases separating them. CDR3 sequence: CASSIGPIRGTEAFF. For the CDR3, the DNA is TGTGCCAGTAGTATAGGCCCAATAAGGGGCACTGAAGCTTTCTTT.

This chain uses TRBV5-1 with TRBJ2-2, with TRBD2 identical over 10 bases. The CDR3 spans 16 residues. Germline CDR1 reads SGHRS; CDR2 reads YFSETQ. V shed 3 bases, J shed 3 bases, and the junction held 5 bases outside the gene matches. CDR3 sequence (DNA): TGCGCCAGCAGCTCTAGCGGGAGAGGCGACACCGGGGAGCTGTTTTTT. Translation: CASSSSGRGDTGELFF.

V is TRBV9 and J is TRBJ2-7, with D possibly being TRBD1 (6 bases). V was shortened by 4 bases and J by 4 bases, with 18 bases between the two germline ends. Germline CDR1 and CDR2: SGDLS and YYNGEE. This CDR3 comprises 15 residues. CDR3 loop: CASSTSARGAYEQYF. The CDR3 nucleotides read TGTGCCAGCAGCACAAGCGCCAGGGGTGCGTACGAGCAGTACTTC.

The chain combines TRBV5-1 with TRBJ2-1, with 9 bases matching TRBD2. The CDR3 is 17 residues long. Germline V gives CDR1 SGHRS, CDR2 YFSETQ. Losses at the gene ends were 2 bases for V and 8 bases for J; bases not matched to a gene: 14. The DNA of the CDR3 is TGCGCCAGCAGCTTCGTCAAACCGGGACTAGCAGCCGATGAGCAGTTCTTC. Translation gives CASSFVKPGLAADEQFF.

This sequence joins TRBV5-1 and TRBJ2-3; possible D gene TRBD2, 6 bases. Between the trimmed V and J ends, which lost 4 bases and 3 bases, there was a span of 15 bases. This CDR3 has 15 residues. CDR1 SGHRS and CDR2 YFSETQ come from the germline V gene. The CDR3 spells CASSLDRGTTDTQYF. CDR3 in DNA: TGCGCCAGCAGCCTGGATCGGGGGACGACAGATACGCAGTATTTT.

This chain joins TRBV28 and TRBJ1-2; unclear D gene. The CDR3 length is 13 residues. V lost 2 bases to trimming and J lost 2 bases, with 6 bases between them. Looked up from germline, CDR1 is MDHEN and CDR2 is SYDVKM. The CDR3 nucleotides read TGTGCCAGCAGTTTAGGCCTGAACTATGGCTACACCTTC. Translation gives CASSLGLNYGYTF.